This TCR beta chain is drawn from a study of Ad26.COV2.S vaccination and SARS-CoV-2 variants. Study observations and caveats: Measurement of non-spike TCR breadth gave similar results in vaccine and placebo recipients.

Stated treatment: approximately 18 received Ad26.COV2.S at low or high dose, single or two shots; 5 received placebo; per-sample allocation not given. The samples were gathered on day 63 after the first injection of vaccine or placebo. With respect to this clone: Its antigen is undetermined.

Profiled with immunoSEQ multiplex PCR; TCRdb holds only in-frame clones, not every one. The sample lists some 480,000 clones; roughly 89% were seen once. The CDR3 is made up of 13 amino acids. Germline trimming cut 3 bases from V and 15 bases from J; bases unmatched to any gene: 10. CDR1 and CDR2 (germline): SGDLS, YYNGEE. The sequences come from peripheral blood, collected in a trial of Ad26.COV2.S vaccine versus placebo. This receptor was identified in a person aged 18-60 years who received the Ad26.COV2.S COVID-19 vaccine or a placebo. The J gene is TRBJ2-1, the V gene TRBV9, with 9 positions matching TRBD1. Here the CDR3 DNA reads TGTGCCAGCAGCGCAGGGGACAGGGCAGTCCCGTTCTTC. Translated, it gives CASSAGDRAVPFF.